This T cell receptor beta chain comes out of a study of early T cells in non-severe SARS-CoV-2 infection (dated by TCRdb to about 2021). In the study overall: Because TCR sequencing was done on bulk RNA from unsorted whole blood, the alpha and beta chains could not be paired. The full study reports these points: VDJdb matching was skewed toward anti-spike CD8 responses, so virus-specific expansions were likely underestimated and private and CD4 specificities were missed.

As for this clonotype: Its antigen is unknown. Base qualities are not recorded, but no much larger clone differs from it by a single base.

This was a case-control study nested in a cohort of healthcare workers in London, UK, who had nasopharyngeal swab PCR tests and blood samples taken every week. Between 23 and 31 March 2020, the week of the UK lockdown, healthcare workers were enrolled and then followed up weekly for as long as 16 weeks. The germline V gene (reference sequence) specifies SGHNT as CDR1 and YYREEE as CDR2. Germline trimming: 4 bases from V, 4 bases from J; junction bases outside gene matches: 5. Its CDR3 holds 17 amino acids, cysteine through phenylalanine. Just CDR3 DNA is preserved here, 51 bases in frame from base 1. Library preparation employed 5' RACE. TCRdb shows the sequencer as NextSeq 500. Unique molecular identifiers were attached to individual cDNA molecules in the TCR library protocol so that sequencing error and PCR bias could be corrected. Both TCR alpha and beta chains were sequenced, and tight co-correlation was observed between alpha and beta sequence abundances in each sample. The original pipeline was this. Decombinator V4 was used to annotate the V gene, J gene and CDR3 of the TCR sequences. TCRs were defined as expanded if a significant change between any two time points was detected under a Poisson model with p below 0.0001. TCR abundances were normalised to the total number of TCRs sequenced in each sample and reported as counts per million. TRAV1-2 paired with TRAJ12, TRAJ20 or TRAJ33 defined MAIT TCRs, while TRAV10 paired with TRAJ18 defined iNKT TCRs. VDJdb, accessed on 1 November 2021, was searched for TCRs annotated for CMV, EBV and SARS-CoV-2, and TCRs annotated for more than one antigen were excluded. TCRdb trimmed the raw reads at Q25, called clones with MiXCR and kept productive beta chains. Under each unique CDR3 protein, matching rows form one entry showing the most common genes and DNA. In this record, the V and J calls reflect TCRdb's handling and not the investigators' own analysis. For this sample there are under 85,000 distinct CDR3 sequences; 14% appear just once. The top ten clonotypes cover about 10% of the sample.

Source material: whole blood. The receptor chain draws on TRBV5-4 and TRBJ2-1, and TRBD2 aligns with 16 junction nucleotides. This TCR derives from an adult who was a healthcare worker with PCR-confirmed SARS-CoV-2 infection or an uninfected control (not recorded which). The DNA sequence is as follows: TGTGCCAGCAGCCCGGGACTAGCGGGGGGGGCTTACAATGAGCAGTTCTTC. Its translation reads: CASSPGLAGGAYNEQFF. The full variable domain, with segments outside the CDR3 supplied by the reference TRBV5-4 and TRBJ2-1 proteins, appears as ETGVTQSPTHLIKTRGQQVTLRCSSQSGHNTVSWYQQALGQGPQFIFQYYREEENGRGNFPPRFSGLQFPNYSSELNVNALELDDSALYLCASSPGLAGGAYNEQFFGPGTRLTVL.